What follows are 24 T cell receptor beta chains derived from one specimen sequenced in a study of graft-versus-host responses after intestinal transplantation. The data were produced by immunoSEQ multiplex PCR, yet TCRdb's version contains in-frame clones alone and is incomplete. The sample holds more than 90,000 clones, around nine tenths seen once. For these TCRs, the target antigens are not known. Here the sequenced sample was unstimulated CD4+ T cells sorted from spleen or lymph node cells, taken before transplant. Source of these receptors: a human donor who was the organ donor for an intestinal transplant.

V usage is TRBV18 and J usage is TRBJ2-7; 10 positions match TRBD2. The CDR3 is 13 residues long. V dropped 1 base and J dropped 10; count of bases not matched to a gene: 4. Germline V gene data show CDR1 as KGHSH and CDR2 as LQKENI. The CDR3 spells CASSPQAGGFQYF. The CDR3 nucleotides read TGTGCCAGCTCACCACAAGCGGGAGGGTTCCAGTACTTC.

Concerning this clone itself: This CDR3 is also generated by other DNA sequences in the sample. The CDR3 loop is CASSSGSSYEQYF. DNA of the CDR3: TGCGCCAGCAGTAGCGGGAGCTCCTACGAGCAGTACTTC. J is TRBJ2-7 and V is TRBV5-1; 9 bases match TRBD2. V lost 5 bases, J lost 0 bases, and 0 bases stayed unmatched. The length of the CDR3 is 13 residues. CDR1 is SGHRS and CDR2 is YFSETQ in the germline V gene. The complete variable domain, with remaining parts taken from reference TRBV5-1 and TRBJ2-7, reads KAGVTQTPRYLIKTRGQQVTLSCSPISGHRSVSWYQQTPGQGLQFLFEYFSETQRNKGNFPGRFSGRQFSNSRSEMNVSTLELGDSALYLCASSSGSSYEQYFGPGTRLTVT.

The V call is TRBV7-2, the J call TRBJ2-1; D is unresolved. The CDR3 loop spans 13 amino acids. V lost 3 bases and J 9 bases, leaving 12 bases between the germline ends. CDR1 SGHTA and CDR2 FQGNSA come from the germline V gene. The CDR3, as DNA: TGTGCCAGCAGCTTCGTGCCGGGTGGTGAGCAGTTCTTC. Translating gives CASSFVPGGEQFF. Full variable domain (remainder filled in from reference TRBV7-2 and TRBJ2-1): GAGVSQSPSNKVTEKGKDVELRCDPISGHTALYWYRQSLGQGLEFLIYFQGNSAPDKSGLPSDRFSAERTGGSVSTLTIQRTQQEDSAVYLCASSFVPGGEQFFGPGTRLTVL.

V usage is TRBV6-5 and J usage is TRBJ1-5; 8 bases agree with TRBD1. This CDR3 has 13 residues. Germline trimming cut 5 bases from V and 7 bases from J; bases unmatched to any gene: 4. Germline CDR1 reads MNHEY; CDR2 reads SVGAGI. The CDR3, as DNA: TGTGCCAGCAGTCGGACAGGGTCACAGCCCCAGCATTTT. Translating it yields CASSRTGSQPQHF.

V gene TRBV5-1 combines with J gene TRBJ2-7, with a weak D call TRBD2 (5 bases). This CDR3 is built from 14 residues. Germline V gene lookup returns CDR1 SGHRS and CDR2 YFSETQ. V lost 1 base and J lost 0, with 8 bases in between. The CDR3 loop reads CASSLNGISYEQYF. The CDR3 nucleotides are TGCGCCAGCAGCTTGAACGGGATCTCCTACGAGCAGTACTTC. Variable domain in full (rest from reference TRBV5-1 and TRBJ2-7): KAGVTQTPRYLIKTRGQQVTLSCSPISGHRSVSWYQQTPGQGLQFLFEYFSETQRNKGNFPGRFSGRQFSNSRSEMNVSTLELGDSALYLCASSLNGISYEQYFGPGTRLTVT.

The chain couples TRBV19 to TRBJ2-3; 14 bases map to TRBD2. Germline loops: CDR1 LNHDA, CDR2 SQIVND (reference sequence). The junction had 7 bases not matched to a gene; V was cut back by 5 bases and J by 6 bases. The CDR3 has 16 amino acids. The CDR3 coding sequence is TGTGCCAGTAGTCCCCTGGGACTAGCGGGAGCCGATACGCAGTATTTT. This translates into CASSPLGLAGADTQYF.

The rearrangement joins TRBV27 to TRBJ2-1; D uncertain. Germline V gene data show CDR1 as MNHEY and CDR2 as SMNVEV (reference sequence). With 0 bases removed from V and 3 bases from J, the gap between germline ends came to 9 bases. The CDR3 runs to 15 residues. The CDR3 spells CASSLSGILYNEQFF. Written as DNA, the CDR3 is TGTGCCAGCAGTTTATCAGGGATTCTCTACAATGAGCAGTTCTTC.

The chain links TRBV7-2 to TRBJ2-7; 7 bases agree with TRBD2. Germline V gene lookup returns CDR1 SGHTA and CDR2 FQGNSA. This CDR3 is 18 amino acids long. The junction had 18 bases not matched to a gene; V was cut back by 5 bases and J by 2 bases. CDR3 DNA sequence: TGTGCCAGCAGCCCGACTCTCACGGGAGGCGGGGCCCCCTACGAGCAGTACTTC. This translates into CASSPTLTGGGAPYEQYF.

This chain links TRBV15 with TRBJ1-5, with 9 bases lining up with TRBD1. CDR1 LNHNV and CDR2 YYDKDF come from the germline V gene (reference sequence). CDR3 length: 17 residues. V shed 5 bases, J shed 2 bases, and the junction held 10 bases outside the gene matches. CDR3 bases: TGTGCCACCAGCCGGGCCGGGACAGGGCTGCGCAATCAGCCCCAGCATTTT. The encoded protein is CATSRAGTGLRNQPQHF.

This chain links TRBV27 with TRBJ1-2; D might be TRBD1 (5 bases). The CDR3 sequence is 15 residues long. Germline CDR1 reads MNHEY; CDR2 reads SMNVEV (reference sequence). Trimming took off 6 bases at V and 2 bases at J, with 16 bases between the two ends. CDR3 residues: CASSRGFRYNYGYTF. The CDR3 DNA follows: TGTGCCAGCAGCCGGGGCTTTCGATACAACTATGGCTACACCTTC.

The V call is TRBV11-2, the J call TRBJ1-5; 11 bases map to TRBD1. The germline gives CDR1 SGHAT, CDR2 FQNNGV. CDR3 size: 17 residues. The V gene end was trimmed by 5 bases and the J gene end by 0 bases; junction bases not matched to a gene: 6. The CDR3 spells CASSPWDRGYSNQPQHF. The CDR3 DNA is TGTGCCAGCAGCCCCTGGGACAGGGGGTATAGCAATCAGCCCCAGCATTTT.

This chain uses TRBV5-8 with TRBJ1-5, with D possibly matching TRBD1 (5 bases). Per germline, CDR1 SGHTS and CDR2 YDEGEE. V shed 1 base and J shed 0 bases, with 11 bases lying between them. The CDR3 has 16 amino acids. CDR3 in DNA: TGTGCCAGCAGCTTGTCAGGGAGGGATAGCAATCAGCCCCAGCATTTT. Translated: CASSLSGRDSNQPQHF.

The chain is built from TRBV2 and TRBJ2-7, with D perhaps TRBD1 (6 bases). CDR3 length equals 19 residues. The ends were cut back, 0 bases at V and 1 base at J, with 22 bases in the middle. The germline V gene encodes CDR1 SNHLY and CDR2 FYNNEI. The CDR3 DNA follows: TGTGCCAGCAGTGAAGCGCTTCTCTCAGGGGTTCCTTTTTCCTACGAGCAGTACTTC. This gives the protein CASSEALLSGVPFSYEQYF.

V and J are TRBV7-9 and TRBJ2-1; 7 nucleotides line up with TRBD2. Per the germline V gene, CDR1 is SEHNR and CDR2 is FQNEAQ (reference sequence). This CDR3 is 15 amino acids long. V shed 3 bases and J 4 bases; nucleotides not matched to a gene: 6. This CDR3 reads CASSLLASGYNEQFF. CDR3 sequence (DNA): TGTGCCAGCAGCTTGTTGGCTAGCGGATACAATGAGCAGTTCTTC.

The rearrangement links TRBV6-5 to TRBJ1-1; TRBD1 might be the D (5 bases). CDR3 length: 12 amino acids. Germline V CDR1 and CDR2: MNHEY, SVGAGI. Trimming stripped 5 bases from V and 5 bases from J, with 9 bases between. The CDR3 nucleotides are TGTGCCAGCAGTGGGGCTGGAACTGAAGCTTTCTTT. Protein product: CASSGAGTEAFF.

The chain has TRBV7-6 and TRBJ1-2; 8 nucleotides match TRBD1. V was pared by 3 bases and J by 3 bases, with 0 bases of the junction left unmatched. This CDR3 is built from 13 residues. Germline CDR1 and CDR2: SGHVS and FNYEAQ. This CDR3 is CASSLDRDYGYTF. CDR3 DNA sequence: TGTGCCAGCAGCTTGGACAGGGACTATGGCTACACCTTC.

The genes are TRBV14 and TRBJ2-7; 9 nucleotides match TRBD2. From germline, CDR1 is SGHDN and CDR2 FVKESK. The CDR3 length is 15 residues. V dropped 4 bases and J dropped 6; count of bases not matched to a gene: 10. The DNA of the CDR3 is TGTGCCAGCAGCCCTTTTAGCGGGAGTGAAGGCGAGCAGTACTTC. This gives the protein CASSPFSGSEGEQYF. Full variable domain (outside the CDR3, taken from reference TRBV14 and TRBJ2-7): EAGVTQFPSHSVIEKGQTVTLRCDPISGHDNLYWYRRVMGKEIKFLLHFVKESKQDESGMPNNRFLAERTGGTYSTLKVQPAELEDSGVYFCASSPFSGSEGEQYFGPGTRLTVT.

The chain links TRBV4-2 to TRBJ1-1; D is possibly TRBD1 (6 bases). The CDR3 is 15 residues long. CDR1 LGHNA and CDR2 YNFKEQ come from the germline V gene. V was pared by 0 bases and J by 0 bases, with 8 bases between. This CDR3 reads CASSQDWDMNTEAFF. The CDR3 DNA reads TGTGCCAGCAGCCAAGACTGGGACATGAACACTGAAGCTTTCTTT.

V is TRBV2 and J is TRBJ1-3, with 7 positions matching TRBD1. V lost 5 bases, J lost 4 bases, and 8 bases stayed unmatched. This CDR3 comprises 15 residues. The V gene's germline CDR1 is SNHLY and CDR2 FYNNEI. CDR3 coding DNA: TGTGCCAGCAGTTTCGACAGGGCTGACGGAAACACCATATATTTT. Amino acid sequence: CASSFDRADGNTIYF.

This sequence joins TRBV28 and TRBJ2-1; the match to TRBD1 covers 7 bases. With V trimmed by 5 bases and J by 3 bases, 4 bases remained unmatched. This CDR3 is 14 amino acids long. Germline CDR1 and CDR2: MDHEN and SYDVKM. CDR3 amino acids: CASSPRTGYNEQFF. The CDR3 DNA reads TGTGCCAGCAGTCCCCGGACAGGCTACAATGAGCAGTTCTTC.

The chain links TRBV19 to TRBJ2-5, with 10 positions matching TRBD2. In germline, CDR1 is LNHDA, CDR2 SQIVND (reference sequence). With 8 bases clipped from V and 3 bases from J, the junction kept 3 bases outside the gene matches. The CDR3 has 13 amino acids. CDR3 sequence: CASGTSGKETQYF. CDR3 DNA: TGTGCCAGTGGAACTAGCGGGAAAGAGACCCAGTACTTC.

This clone was observed once. The chain combines TRBV5-1 with TRBJ1-2; 7 bases match TRBD1. J was trimmed by 3 bases and V by 0 bases; bases with no gene match: 5. The germline V gene has CDR1 SGHRS and CDR2 YFSETQ. CDR3 length: 15 residues. The CDR3 spells CASSLAGDSYYGYTF. Here the CDR3 DNA reads TGCGCCAGCAGCTTGGCTGGGGACAGCTACTATGGCTACACCTTC.

The V and J genes are TRBV4-2 and TRBJ2-1; tentatively, D is TRBD1 or TRBD2 (5 bases each). The CDR3 is 16 amino acids. The V end was cut by 1 base, the J end by 0 bases, with 10 bases between. In germline, CDR1 is LGHNA, CDR2 YNFKEQ. The CDR3 reads CASSQGGISSYNEQFF. In nucleotides, the CDR3 is TGTGCCAGCAGCCAAGGGGGGATAAGCTCCTACAATGAGCAGTTCTTC.

This sequence joins TRBV7-2 and TRBJ1-4; a weak D match, TRBD1 (5 bases). V was trimmed by 3 bases and J by 8 bases, leaving 7 bases between them. CDR1 SGHTA and CDR2 FQGNSA come from the germline V gene. The CDR3 covers 12 residues. CDR3 sequence (DNA): TGTGCCAGCAGCTTCTGGGACGAAAAACTGTTTTTT. Translating it yields CASSFWDEKLFF.